Listed below are T cell receptor beta chains from one sample, sequenced in a study of T cells in localized non-small cell lung cancer. Here immunoSEQ multiplex PCR was the method, and the copy in TCRdb shows in-frame clones only, minus some. The sample has approximately 28,000 clones; about 88% are singletons. This specimen was peripheral blood, taken before any cancer treatment. The receptors originated from a female donor at least 60 years old with stage II squamous cell lung carcinoma. The CDR3 runs from the conserved cysteine through the conserved F or W. Each record gives: V gene, J gene, clone size, D gene, CDR3 DNA, CDR3 protein. D genes are given only for firm matches. The size field is filled for only some rows; it gives once, few, many or a size class.

TRBV11-3	TRBJ2-1	NA	NA	TGTGCCAGCAGCAGAGACAATGAGCAGTTCTTC	CASSRDNEQFF
TRBV28	TRBJ2-2	NA	TRBD1	TGTGCCAGCATGGCAGGGGGCAACACCGGGGAGCTGTTTTTT	CASMAGGNTGELFF
TRBV6-5	TRBJ1-2	NA	NA	TGTGCCAGCAGTTACGACAGTAACTATGGCTACACCTTC	CASSYDSNYGYTF
TRBV28	TRBJ1-2	NA	TRBD1	TGTGCCAGCAGTTCGGGACAGCCACATAGGAACGGCTACACCTTC	CASSSGQPHRNGYTF
TRBV14	TRBJ1-1	NA	TRBD1	TGTGCCAGCAGCCCAACCGGGACAGTGAACACTGAAGCTTTCTTT	CASSPTGTVNTEAFF
TRBV5-5	TRBJ2-1	NA	TRBD1	TGTGCCAGCAGCCTGTCGGGACAGGCCTACAATGAGCAGTTCTTC	CASSLSGQAYNEQFF
TRBV28	TRBJ2-5	NA	TRBD2	TGTGCCAGCATGCTTCTAGCGGGGGTCGAGACCCAGTACTTC	CASMLLAGVETQYF
TRBV5-4	TRBJ1-6	NA	NA	TGTGCCAGCAGCCCTGGAGGGAGCTCCTATAATTCACCCCTCCACTTT	CASSPGGSSYNSPLHF
TRBV30	TRBJ2-7	NA	NA	TGTGCCTGGATTACCAAAACCGGCCTGGGGAGCTACGAGCAGTACTTC	CAWITKTGLGSYEQYF
TRBV9	TRBJ2-7	NA	NA	TGTGCCAGCAGCGTAGGAGCGGGACAGCCCTACGAGCAGTACTTC	CASSVGAGQPYEQYF
TRBV7-9	TRBJ2-3	NA	TRBD2	TGTGCCAGCAGCTTAATGGGACTAGCGGAGAAGGATACGCAGTATTTT	CASSLMGLAEKDTQYF
TRBV27	TRBJ2-1	NA	NA	TGTGCCAGCAGTTTCTCGGGGTTCAATGAGCAGTTCTTC	CASSFSGFNEQFF
TRBV9	TRBJ1-6	NA	NA	TGTGCCAGCAGCGTAGGACAGACGTCGAGCAATTCACCCCTCCACTTT	CASSVGQTSSNSPLHF
TRBV9	TRBJ1-6	NA	TRBD1	TGTGCCAGCAGCGCCGATACAGGGGATTCACCCCTCCACTTT	CASSADTGDSPLHF
TRBV5-6	TRBJ2-3	NA	NA	TGTGCCAGCAGCTCGCTAATCACAGATACGCAGTATTTT	CASSSLITDTQYF
TRBV29-1	TRBJ1-2	NA	NA	TGCAGCGCCCCGGGGCAGAGCAGAGGGGGCTACACCTTC	CSAPGQSRGGYTF
TRBV27	TRBJ1-2	NA	TRBD1	TGTGCCAGCAGTCCCCGGACAGGGGTTGGCTACACCTTC	CASSPRTGVGYTF
TRBV25-1	TRBJ1-4	medium-sized	NA	TGTGCCAGCAGTGAAGCGGGATCAGGGGAAAAACTGTTTTTT	CASSEAGSGEKLFF
TRBV14	TRBJ1-1	NA	NA	TGTGCCAGCAGCCAATTCCCGGGGGCAACTGAAGCTTTCTTT	CASSQFPGATEAFF
TRBV9	TRBJ1-4	NA	NA	TGTGCCAGTGGACGAGTGGCCAACAATGAAAAACTGTTTTTT	CASGRVANNEKLFF
TRBV5-5	TRBJ1-5	NA	NA	TGTGCCAGCAGCTTGGAAGGTATCAATCAGCCCCAGCATTTT	CASSLEGINQPQHF
TRBV28	TRBJ1-5	few	TRBD1	TGTGCCAGCAGACAGGGGTCGGATCATCAGCCCCAGCATTTT	CASRQGSDHQPQHF
TRBV19	TRBJ1-1	NA	NA	TGTGCCAGTAGTCCTACAGTGAACACTGAAGCTTTCTTT	CASSPTVNTEAFF